The T cell receptor (beta chain) under discussion was sequenced for a study of cytomegalovirus exposure and HLA in healthy donors. This clone was seen only a few times. Germline V gives CDR1 LNHDA, CDR2 SQIVND (reference sequence). J lost 7 bases, V lost 11 bases, and 6 bases had no gene match. CDR3 size: 12 residues. TCRdb's table, derived via immunoSEQ multiplex PCR, lists solely in-frame clones and lacks some. The sample consists of 150,000 to 200,000 clones, around nine tenths of them appearing once. Sample: PBMCs. This TCR derives from a woman younger than 30 in good health and CMV-seropositive. The V gene is TRBV19, the J gene TRBJ2-2; 8 bases line up with TRBD1. DNA of the CDR3: TGTGCCGCTCAGGGGGCTAACGGGGAGCTGTTTTTT. This gives the protein CAAQGANGELFF. The variable domain in full, with the rest retrieved from reference TRBV19 and TRBJ2-2, is DGGITQSPKYLFRKEGQNVTLSCEQNLNHDAMYWYRQDPGQGLRLIYYSQIVNDFQKGDIAEGYSVSREKKESFPLTVTSAQKNPTAFYLCAAQGANGELFFGEGSRLTVL.